The present TCR beta chain was sequenced within a study of T-cell reconstitution after alpha-beta-depleted transplantation in children. The study, taken as a whole, reports: About two months after transplant, alpha-beta T cells reportedly came from several hundred expanded graft clones. Newly produced T cells mostly provided counts and TCRbeta diversity after one year, as hyperexpanded clones declined.

This clonotype was detected only a few times. Its antigen is as yet unknown. Preparing the TCRbeta library involved the use of unique molecular identifiers. TCRdb redid the calling of the PCR reads with MiXCR, one entry per CDR3 protein. The data hold around 200,000 distinct CDR3 sequences, with 7.5% to 9.5% observed a single time. With V trimmed by 5 bases and J by 2 bases, 8 bases remained unmatched. This CDR3 has 16 amino acids. The germline CDR1 and CDR2 sequences are SEHNR and FQNEAQ (reference sequence). The specimen was PBMCs, mostly from graft donor cells, collected 360 days after TCRalphabeta/CD19-depleted stem cell transplant. The TCR originated in a male patient aged 2-10 years who had a stem cell transplant for acute myeloid leukemia, so the T cells may come from the graft donor. The rearrangement uses TRBV7-9 and TRBJ2-3, with 9 bases aligning to TRBD1. CDR3 DNA: TGTGCCAGCAGCCCTCGGACAGGGGAATTCACAGATACGCAGTATTTT. The encoded protein is CASSPRTGEFTDTQYF. Full variable domain (missing parts from reference TRBV7-9 and TRBJ2-3): DTGVSQNPRHKITKRGQNVTFRCDPISEHNRLYWYRQTLGQGPEFLTYFQNEAQLEKSRLLSDRFSAERPKGSFSTLEIQRTEQGDSAMYLCASSPRTGEFTDTQYFGPGTRLTVL.